One and the same sample provided the 14 T cell receptor beta chains below, sequenced in a study of OX40 agonist ivuxolimab in advanced cancers. The data were produced by immunoSEQ multiplex PCR, yet TCRdb's version contains in-frame clones alone and is incomplete. Among about 50,000 clones listed, about 83% were seen once. Sequenced here: CD4+ or CD8+ T cells sorted from blood, sampled in a trial of the OX40 agonist ivuxolimab. These receptors came from an adult with an advanced solid tumor such as melanoma, head and neck, liver or kidney cancer.

The gene calls are TRBV7-2 and TRBJ1-5; perhaps TRBD1 as D (5 bases). CDR3 size: 15 residues. The V end was cut by 5 bases, the J end by 7 bases, with 18 bases between. Germline CDR1 reads SGHTA; CDR2 reads FQGNSA. CDR3 coding DNA: TGTGCCAGCAGCCAGTCCCCGGGGGAATACCAGCCCCAGCATTTT. This encodes CASSQSPGEYQPQHF.

There are a few counts of this clone. The V and J genes are TRBV28 and TRBJ1-2; no definite D call. Germline V gene sequence: CDR1 MDHEN, CDR2 SYDVKM. This CDR3 is built from 14 residues. V lost 1 base and J 8 bases, leaving 14 bases between the germline ends. This chain's CDR3 is CASSLSSFREGYTF. The CDR3 nucleotides read TGTGCCAGCAGTTTATCGTCTTTTAGGGAAGGCTACACCTTC.

The V gene is TRBV4-1, the J gene TRBJ2-3; 7 nucleotides match TRBD1. V lost 0 bases to trimming and J lost 2 bases; unmatched junction nucleotides: 8. Germline CDR1 is MGHRA and CDR2 is YSYEKL. The CDR3 length is 17 residues. The CDR3 spells CASSQEWQGVYTDTQYF. CDR3 in DNA: TGCGCCAGCAGCCAAGAATGGCAGGGGGTATACACAGATACGCAGTATTTT.

The chain joins TRBV18 to TRBJ1-5; 10 positions agree with TRBD1. With 3 bases clipped from V and 6 bases from J, the junction kept 8 bases outside the gene matches. The CDR3 consists of 16 residues. Germline V gene lookup returns CDR1 KGHSH and CDR2 LQKENI. The CDR3 sequence: CASSPRGTGVGQPQHF. The CDR3 DNA reads as TGTGCCAGCTCACCCCGTGGGACAGGGGTAGGTCAGCCCCAGCATTTT. Full variable domain (missing parts from reference TRBV18 and TRBJ1-5): NAGVMQNPRHLVRRRGQEARLRCSPMKGHSHVYWYRQLPEEGLKFMVYLQKENIIDESGMPKERFSAEFPKEGPSILRIQQVVRGDSAAYFCASSPRGTGVGQPQHFGDGTRLSIL.

This clone was seen a few times. The chain joins TRBV29-1 to TRBJ2-7; TRBD2 might be the D (5 bases). Trimming pared 0 bases from V and 3 bases from J, leaving 12 bases between. The CDR3 length is 14 residues. Germline V gives CDR1 SQVTM, CDR2 ANQGSEA. DNA of the CDR3: TGCAGCGTTGAAGATCCGGGGTCACACTACGAGCAGTACTTC. Protein sequence: CSVEDPGSHYEQYF.

The V call is TRBV7-2, the J call TRBJ1-2; no clear D gene. Looked up from germline, CDR1 is SGHTA and CDR2 is FQGNSA. CDR3 length equals 13 residues. Trimming shortened V by 5 bases and J by 6 bases, and 13 bases separated the two germline ends. The CDR3 protein is CASSPQTWHGYTF. In nucleotides, the CDR3 is TGTGCCAGCAGCCCCCAGACCTGGCATGGCTACACCTTC.

This rearrangement joins TRBV2 to TRBJ2-3; tentatively, D is TRBD1 or TRBD2 (5 bases each). This CDR3 is built from 13 residues. Looked up from germline, CDR1 is SNHLY and CDR2 is FYNNEI. V gave up 8 bases and J gave up 7 bases, with 16 bases separating them. CDR3 DNA sequence: TGTGCCAGCTTTCCGGGGCGGCAGAATACGCAGTATTTT. It encodes CASFPGRQNTQYF.

V usage is TRBV4-1 and J usage is TRBJ2-2; D not resolved. This CDR3 comprises 14 residues. Germline CDR1 reads MGHRA; CDR2 reads YSYEKL. The V end lost 6 bases, the J end lost 5 bases, and 13 bases lay between the germline ends. The CDR3 DNA reads TGCGCCAGCAGTCCTATTCTTAAAACCGGGGAGCTGTTTTTT. Translation: CASSPILKTGELFF.

This chain connects TRBV11-3 to TRBJ2-1; D tentatively fits TRBD1 or TRBD2 (6 bases each). This CDR3 is built from 17 residues. CDR1 and CDR2 (germline): SGHNT, YENEEA. Trimming pared 5 bases from V and 0 bases from J, leaving 17 bases between. CDR3 nucleotides: TGTGCCAGCAGCCCAAGGTGGGGGGCCAGCTCCTACAATGAGCAGTTCTTC. As protein: CASSPRWGASSYNEQFF. Filled out from reference TRBV11-3 and TRBJ2-1, the complete variable domain reads EAGVVQSPRYKIIEKKQPVAFWCNPISGHNTLYWYLQNLGQGPELLIRYENEEAVDDSQLPKDRFSAERLKGVDSTLKIQPAELGDSAVYLCASSPRWGASSYNEQFFGPGTRLTVL.

The chain has TRBV29-1 and TRBJ2-4; tentatively, D is TRBD2 (5 bases). CDR1 is SQVTM and CDR2 is ANQGSEA in the germline V gene. CDR3 length: 13 residues. V was cut by 4 bases and J by 1 base, with 8 bases left in between. Here the CDR3 DNA reads TGCAGCGTTGCCGGGGATGCCAAAAACATTCAGTACTTC. Translated: CSVAGDAKNIQYF.

This rearrangement joins TRBV7-6 to TRBJ1-2; weak D call: TRBD1 (5 bases). The CDR3 covers 14 residues. Germline V lookup: CDR1 SGHVS, CDR2 FNYEAQ. With 3 bases removed from V and 4 bases from J, the gap between germline ends came to 12 bases. The CDR3 protein is CASSFGGGIYGYTF. For the CDR3, the DNA is TGTGCCAGCAGCTTTGGGGGAGGGATCTATGGCTACACCTTC.

CDR3 sequence (DNA): TGTGCCAGTAGTATCAACGAAGAGACCCAGTACTTC. Its translation is CASSINEETQYF. V gene TRBV19 combines with J gene TRBJ2-5; D gene uncertain. Germline V gene data show CDR1 as LNHDA and CDR2 as SQIVND (reference sequence). This CDR3 is 12 amino acids long. V was cut by 3 bases and J by 3 bases, with 5 bases left in between.

This chain uses TRBV18 with TRBJ1-1, with D tentatively TRBD1 (6 bases). The V and J ends lost 3 bases and 4 bases respectively, with 21 bases between them. In germline, CDR1 is KGHSH, CDR2 LQKENI. CDR3 size: 17 residues. The CDR3 sequence: CASSPIHLQGVGTEAFF. The CDR3 region has the DNA TGTGCCAGCTCACCCATCCACCTACAGGGTGTCGGCACTGAAGCTTTCTTT.

This clone was recorded a few times. The V call is TRBV25-1, the J call TRBJ1-6; no reliable D call. The CDR3 is 15 residues long. Germline CDR1 MGHDK, CDR2 SYGVNS. V was clipped by 1 base and J by 4 bases, with 8 bases between them. The CDR3: CASSESVVYNSPLHF. The CDR3 coding sequence is TGTGCCAGCAGTGAATCGGTGGTATATAATTCACCCCTCCACTTT.